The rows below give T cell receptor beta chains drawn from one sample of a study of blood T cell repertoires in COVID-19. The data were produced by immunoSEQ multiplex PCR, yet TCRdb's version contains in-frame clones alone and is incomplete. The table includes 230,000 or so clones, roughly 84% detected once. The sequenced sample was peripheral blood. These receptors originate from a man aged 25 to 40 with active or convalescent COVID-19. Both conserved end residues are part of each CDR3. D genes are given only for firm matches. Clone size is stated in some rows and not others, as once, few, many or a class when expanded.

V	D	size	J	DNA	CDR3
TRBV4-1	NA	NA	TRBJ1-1	TGCGCCAGCACCCACAGGGAATACGTCACTGAAGCTTTCTTT	CASTHREYVTEAFF
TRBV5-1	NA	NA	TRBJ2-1	TGCGCCAGCAGCTTGGTTCGCAATGAGCAGTTCTTC	CASSLVRNEQFF
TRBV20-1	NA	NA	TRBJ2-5	TGCAGTGCTAGTCGGCAGGGCTACCTTAATCACCAAGAGACCCAGTACTTC	CSASRQGYLNHQETQYF
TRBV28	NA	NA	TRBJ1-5	TGTGCCAGCAGTTTTACAGGGTCGGCGTCGATACAGCCCCAGCATTTT	CASSFTGSASIQPQHF
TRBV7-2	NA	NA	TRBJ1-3	TGTGCCAGCAGCTTCATTGGAAACACCATATATTTT	CASSFIGNTIYF
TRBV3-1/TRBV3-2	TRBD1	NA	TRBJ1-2	TGTGCCAGCAGCCAAGGGGAGACAGGGGGCGAGAGGTGGATGGGCTACACCTTC	CASSQGETGGERWMGYTF
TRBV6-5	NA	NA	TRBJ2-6	TGTGCCGCCGCAGGGTACGAGGCCAACGTCCTGACTTTC	CAAAGYEANVLTF
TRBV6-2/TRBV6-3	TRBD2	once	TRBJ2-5	TGTGCCAGCAGCGGGGCGGGAGAGGAGACCCAGTACTTC	CASSGAGEETQYF
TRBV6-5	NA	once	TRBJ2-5	TGTGCCAGCAGTTACTCTAGGCTAGCGAGGGGTGAGACCCAGTACTTC	CASSYSRLARGETQYF
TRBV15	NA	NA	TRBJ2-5	TGTGCCACCAGCAGAGATCCGACTAGTCAAGAGACCCAGTACTTC	CATSRDPTSQETQYF
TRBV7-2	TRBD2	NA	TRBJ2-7	TGTGCCAGCAGCTTGGGACTAGCGGGAGGGTGGGTGCAGTACTTC	CASSLGLAGGWVQYF
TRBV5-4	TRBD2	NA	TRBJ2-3	TGTGCCAGCAGCCCAAGGCCTAGCGGGAGGGCCACAGATACGCAGTATTTT	CASSPRPSGRATDTQYF
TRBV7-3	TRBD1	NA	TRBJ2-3	TGTGCCAGCAGCTTAACGGCCAGGGGGACAGATACGCAGTATTTT	CASSLTARGTDTQYF
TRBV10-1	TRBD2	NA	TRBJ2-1	TGCGCCAGCAGGATAATAGCGGGCAGATACAATGAGCAGTTCTTC	CASRIIAGRYNEQFF
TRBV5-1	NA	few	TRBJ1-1	TGCGCCAGCAGCTTGGCTGGTAGCACTGAAGCTTTCTTT	CASSLAGSTEAFF
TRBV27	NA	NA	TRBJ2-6	TGTGCCAGCTGCACCGCGGGCAACTCTGGGGCCAACGTCCTGACTTTC	CASCTAGNSGANVLTF
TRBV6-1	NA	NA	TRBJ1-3	TGTGCCAGCAGTGAAGACAGCGGGCCTGGAAACACCATATATTTT	CASSEDSGPGNTIYF
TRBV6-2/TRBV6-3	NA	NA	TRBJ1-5	TGTGCCAGCAGTTATATGACAGCTAGCAATCAGCCCCAGCATTTT	CASSYMTASNQPQHF
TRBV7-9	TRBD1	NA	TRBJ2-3	TGTGCCACCACCGGGACAGGTAGCACAGATACGCAGTATTTT	CATTGTGSTDTQYF
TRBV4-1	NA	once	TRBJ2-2	TGCGCCAGCAGCCATAAGCGGATGACGAACACCGGGGAGCTGTTTTTT	CASSHKRMTNTGELFF
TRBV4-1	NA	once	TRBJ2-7	TGCGCCAGCAGCCAAGTAATGACTAGTAACTACGAGCAGTACTTC	CASSQVMTSNYEQYF
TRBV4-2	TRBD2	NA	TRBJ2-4	TGTGCCAGCAGCCAAGATTTGGCTAGCGGGGGAGCCAAAAACATTCAGTACTTC	CASSQDLASGGAKNIQYF
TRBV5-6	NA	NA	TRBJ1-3	TGTGCCAGCAGCTTTTACAACTCTGGAAACACCATATATTTT	CASSFYNSGNTIYF
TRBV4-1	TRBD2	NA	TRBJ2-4	TGCGCCAGCAGCCGAGGACTAGGGGAAAACATTCAGTACTTC	CASSRGLGENIQYF
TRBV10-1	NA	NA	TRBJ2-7	TGCGCCAGCAGTCGGGGGATGCTGGACGAGCAGTACTTC	CASSRGMLDEQYF
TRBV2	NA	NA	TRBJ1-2	TGTGCCAGCAATTTTGAGGCGGGGAACGGCTACACCTTC	CASNFEAGNGYTF
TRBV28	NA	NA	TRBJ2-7	TGTGCCACCGACGGACAGTCCCCCTCCTACGAGCAGTACTTC	CATDGQSPSYEQYF
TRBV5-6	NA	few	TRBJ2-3	TGTGCCAGCAGCTTGGGGCAGATTTATAGCACAGATACGCAGTATTTT	CASSLGQIYSTDTQYF
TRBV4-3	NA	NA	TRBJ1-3	TGCGCCAGCAGCCAAGATGCGAGCTCTGGAAACACCATATATTTT	CASSQDASSGNTIYF
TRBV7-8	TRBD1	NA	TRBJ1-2	TGTGCCAGCAGCCAACAGGGGGCGTTAAGGACTGGCTACACCTTC	CASSQQGALRTGYTF
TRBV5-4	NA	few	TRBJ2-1	TGTGCCAGCAGCTTGGCCGGGGTAGGCAGCGGTAAAGAGCAGTTCTTC	CASSLAGVGSGKEQFF
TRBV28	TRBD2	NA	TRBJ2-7	TGTGCCAGCAGTTTATTTCCAGCGGGAGCCTACGAGCAGTACTTC	CASSLFPAGAYEQYF
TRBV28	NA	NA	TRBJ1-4	TGTGCCAGCAGTCGGGACACCGGAAGGGAAAAACTGTTTTTT	CASSRDTGREKLFF
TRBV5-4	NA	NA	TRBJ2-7	TGTGCCAGCAGCTCCCCGCAGGGAAACTACGAGCAGTACTTC	CASSSPQGNYEQYF
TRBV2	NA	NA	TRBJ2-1	TGTGCCAGCAGTGAAGCTGGGGCACTCTTAGTCAATGAGCAGTTCTTC	CASSEAGALLVNEQFF
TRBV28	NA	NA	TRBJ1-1	TGTGCCAGCAGTTTATCGTTTGGGGCAGCATCGAACACTGAAGCTTTCTTT	CASSLSFGAASNTEAFF
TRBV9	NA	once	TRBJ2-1	TGTGCCAGCAGCGTGAGACAGGTCTCCTACAATGAGCAGTTCTTC	CASSVRQVSYNEQFF
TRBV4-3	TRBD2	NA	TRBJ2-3	TGCGCCAGCAGCCACGCTAGCGGGGGGGCCGGGGCAGATACGCAGTATTTT	CASSHASGGAGADTQYF
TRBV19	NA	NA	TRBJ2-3	TGTGCCAGTAAGCAGGACAACACAGATACGCAGTATTTT	CASKQDNTDTQYF
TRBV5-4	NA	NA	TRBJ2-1	TGTGCCAGCAGCTTGGAAGGCCAGACCGCCCTCCGAGGCAATGAGCAGTTCTTC	CASSLEGQTALRGNEQFF
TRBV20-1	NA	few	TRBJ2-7	TGCAGTGCCAGTCGGCTAGCCTACGAGCAGTACTTC	CSASRLAYEQYF
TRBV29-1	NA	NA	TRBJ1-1	TGCAGCGCTCTCGGCTCGGACTGGAACACTGAAGCTTTCTTT	CSALGSDWNTEAFF
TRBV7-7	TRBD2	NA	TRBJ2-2	TGTGCTAGCAGCTTAGATCTAGCGGGAACCGCCGGGGAGCTGTTTTTT	CASSLDLAGTAGELFF
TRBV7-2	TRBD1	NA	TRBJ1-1	TGTGCCAGCAGCTTAACTCGTGGGACAGTCACTGAAGCTTTCTTT	CASSLTRGTVTEAFF
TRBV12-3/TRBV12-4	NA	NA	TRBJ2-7	TGTGCCAGCAGTTTGGAGGCCTCGTACGAGCAGTACTTC	CASSLEASYEQYF
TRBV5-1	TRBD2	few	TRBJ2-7	TGCGCCAGCAGCTTGAGGCTAGCGGGAGCTGGCTACGAGCAGTACTTC	CASSLRLAGAGYEQYF